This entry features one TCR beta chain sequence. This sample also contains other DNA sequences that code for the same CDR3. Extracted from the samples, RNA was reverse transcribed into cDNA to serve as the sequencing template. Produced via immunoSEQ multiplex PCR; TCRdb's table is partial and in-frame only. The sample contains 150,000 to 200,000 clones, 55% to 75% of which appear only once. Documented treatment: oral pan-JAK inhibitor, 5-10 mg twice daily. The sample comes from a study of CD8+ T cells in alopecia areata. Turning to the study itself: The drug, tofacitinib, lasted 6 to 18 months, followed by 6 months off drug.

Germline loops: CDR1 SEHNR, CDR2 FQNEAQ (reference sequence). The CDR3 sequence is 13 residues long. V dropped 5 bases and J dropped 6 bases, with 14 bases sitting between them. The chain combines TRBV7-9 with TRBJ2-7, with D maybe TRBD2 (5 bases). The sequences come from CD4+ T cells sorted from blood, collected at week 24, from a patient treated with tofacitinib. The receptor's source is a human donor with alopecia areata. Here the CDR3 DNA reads TGTGCCAGCAGCCTCGGACTCGCCGCCGAGCAGTACTTC. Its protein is CASSLGLAAEQYF.